This T cell receptor (beta chain) was captured in a study of T cells in Graves' hyperthyroidism and ophthalmopathy. For the study at large: Peripheral blood was obtained at initial diagnosis, preceding any treatment.

V gave up 3 bases and J gave up 7 bases, with 3 bases separating them. Germline CDR1 and CDR2: LNHDA and SQIVND (reference sequence). The CDR3 is 11 residues long. Patients having uncontrolled infection, another autoimmune disease, pregnancy or lactation were not included. Diagnoses used clinical symptoms, serum thyroxine and TRAb, thyroid ultrasound and orbital computed tomography. It was 8.5 to 10 ml of fresh peripheral blood that supplied the PBMCs. RNA transcripts gave rise to amplified TCR beta CDR3 regions. First-round RT-PCR with HTBI primers amplified the TCR CDR3 region. TCRdb used MiXCR to reprocess the multiplex PCR reads, holding one entry per CDR3 protein. In the table there are 490,000 or so distinct CDR3 sequences, about 22% of which are singletons.

This TCR was recovered from a woman aged 70 to 79 with Graves' ophthalmopathy. Sample: blood. The genes are TRBV19 and TRBJ2-2; D is unclear. The CDR3 DNA reads TGTGCCAGTAGTATCCGCGGGGAGCTGTTTTTT. This gives the protein CASSIRGELFF. Looking up the rest from reference TRBV19 and TRBJ2-2 gives the full variable domain: DGGITQSPKYLFRKEGQNVTLSCEQNLNHDAMYWYRQDPGQGLRLIYYSQIVNDFQKGDIAEGYSVSREKKESFPLTVTSAQKNPTAFYLCASSIRGELFFGEGSRLTVL.